The 29 T cell receptor beta chains presented below share a single source sample, sequenced in a study of blood T cell repertoires in COVID-19. Some clones are missing from TCRdb's copy, which holds only in-frame ones; the method was immunoSEQ multiplex PCR. The table records about 150,000 clones, approximately 84% of them present only once. The sequencing sample was made of peripheral blood. These receptors were obtained from a human donor in a cohort sampled during active COVID-19.

The chain carries TRBV3-1 (or the pseudogene TRBV3-2) and TRBJ1-2, with a possible D match to TRBD1 (5 bases). Germline CDR1 is LGHDT and CDR2 is YNNKEL (reference sequence). V was clipped by 3 bases and J by 6 bases, with 11 bases between them. The CDR3 consists of 13 residues. In nucleotides, the CDR3 is TGTGCCAGCAGCCAGAGAGAAGGGGATGGCTACACCTTC. Its translation: CASSQREGDGYTF.

The sample holds one count of this clone. The chain uses TRBV10-2 and TRBJ1-1; no reliable D call. Germline lookup yields CDR1 WSHSY and CDR2 SAAADI. Trimming pared 6 bases from V and 3 bases from J, leaving 11 bases between. The CDR3 loop spans 13 amino acids. CDR3 DNA sequence: TGCGCCAGCAGGCGAACCCGGGACACTGAAGCTTTCTTT. Its translation is CASRRTRDTEAFF.

This sequence joins TRBV30 and TRBJ1-2; 7 bases fit TRBD1. Per the germline V gene, CDR1 is GTSNPN and CDR2 is SVGIG (reference sequence). The CDR3 length is 13 residues. Unmatched junction bases numbered 11, after V lost 3 bases and J lost 10 bases. CDR3 nucleotide sequence: TGTGCCTGGAGCCCACAGGGGTCCCCGATCTACACCTTC. Translation: CAWSPQGSPIYTF.

The CDR3 DNA sequence: TGTGCCAGCAGGAGCCCGGGACAGCTGTTGGAAGAGACCCAGTACTTC. It encodes CASRSPGQLLEETQYF. The V call is TRBV28, the J call TRBJ2-5; 7 nucleotides match TRBD1. Germline assignment: CDR1 MDHEN and CDR2 SYDVKM. The CDR3 spans 16 residues. V lost 6 bases, J lost 3 bases, and 13 bases stayed unmatched. Combining the CDR3 with reference TRBV28 and TRBJ2-5 gives the whole variable domain DVKVTQSSRYLVKRTGEKVFLECVQDMDHENMFWYRQDPGLGLRLIYFSYDVKMKEKGDIPEGYSVSREKKERFSLILESASTNQTSMYLCASRSPGQLLEETQYFGPGTRLLVL.

This chain links TRBV5-6 with TRBJ2-5, with D maybe TRBD1 (5 bases). Trimming cost V 2 bases and J 5 bases, with 13 bases left between them. CDR3 length: 14 amino acids. In germline, CDR1 is SGHDT, CDR2 YYEEEE. The chain's CDR3 is CASSFRVGGETQYF. For the CDR3, the DNA is TGTGCCAGCAGCTTCAGGGTGGGTGGGGAGACCCAGTACTTC.

The chain combines TRBV6-5 with TRBJ1-3, with TRBD1 matching 7 bases. Trimming took 7 bases from V and 3 from J; bases not matched to a gene: 6. This CDR3 is 14 amino acids long. Germline-derived CDR1 and CDR2 are MNHEY and SVGAGI. DNA of the CDR3: TGTGCCAGCATACTCCGACAGGGTGGAAACACCATATATTTT. Translated, it gives CASILRQGGNTIYF.

This clone was seen once. V gene TRBV18 combines with J gene TRBJ2-1; the match to TRBD2 covers 9 bases. Germline V CDR1 and CDR2: KGHSH, LQKENI. The CDR3 is made up of 19 amino acids. The V and J ends lost 2 bases and 11 bases, in that order; junction bases with no gene match: 22. The chain's CDR3 is CASSPSGGIAGAQTNQQFF. Here the CDR3 DNA reads TGTGCCAGCTCACCAAGCGGGGGGATAGCGGGGGCCCAAACAAACCAGCAGTTCTTC.

The rearrangement uses TRBV7-3 and TRBJ1-4; TRBD1 might be the D (6 bases). V was trimmed by 4 bases and J by 2 bases, leaving 11 bases between them. The V gene's germline CDR1 is SGHTA and CDR2 FQGTGA. The CDR3 consists of 15 residues. Here the CDR3 reads CASSSKGGTNEKLFF. In DNA, the CDR3 is TGTGCCAGCAGCTCCAAGGGGGGGACTAATGAAAAACTGTTTTTT.

The J gene is TRBJ2-3, the V gene TRBV5-1; D is ambiguous. Trimming stripped 5 bases from V and 0 bases from J, with 7 bases between. Germline values: CDR1 SGHRS, CDR2 YFSETQ. The CDR3 is made up of 13 amino acids. The CDR3 DNA reads TGCGCCAGCAGGAGTGCTAGCACAGATACGCAGTATTTT. This codes for CASRSASTDTQYF.

The rearrangement uses TRBV6-5 and TRBJ1-1; D may be TRBD1 (5 bases). Deletions cut 7 bases from V and 5 bases from J, with 14 bases between. From germline, CDR1 is MNHEY and CDR2 SVGAGI. This CDR3 comprises 13 residues. In nucleotides, the CDR3 is TGTGCCAGCACCGGGGGGTGGGAGACTGAAGCTTTCTTT. It specifies CASTGGWETEAFF.

The chain has TRBV6-1 and TRBJ2-7, with D maybe TRBD1 (5 bases). The CDR3 extends over 15 amino acids. V lost 0 bases, J lost 4 bases, and 13 bases lay in between. Germline lookup yields CDR1 MNHNS and CDR2 SASEGT. The CDR3 DNA is TGTGCCAGCAGTGAAGCGCCGGGCAGGGATTACGAGCAGTACTTC. This gives the protein CASSEAPGRDYEQYF.

This clone has just one count. CDR3 sequence: CAWSVYFLGGTRETQYF. As DNA, the CDR3 is TGTGCCTGGAGTGTTTACTTTTTGGGCGGGACGCGAGAGACCCAGTACTTC. The chain carries TRBV30 and TRBJ2-5; a possible D gene is TRBD2 (6 bases). CDR1 GTSNPN and CDR2 SVGIG come from the germline V gene (reference sequence). V gave up 0 bases and J gave up 4 bases, with 21 bases separating them. The CDR3 covers 17 residues. The whole variable domain, filled in from reference TRBV30 and TRBJ2-5, reads SQTIHQWPATLVQPVGSPLSLECTVEGTSNPNLYWYRQAAGRGLQLLFYSVGIGQISSEVPQNLSASRPQDRQFILSSKKLLLSDSGFYLCAWSVYFLGGTRETQYFGPGTRLLVL.

The chain employs TRBV9 and TRBJ2-3; TRBD2 matches at 9 bases. Losses at the gene ends were 5 bases for V and 0 bases for J; bases not matched to a gene: 7. This CDR3 region has 16 residues. Per the germline V gene, CDR1 is SGDLS and CDR2 is YYNGEE. CDR3: CASSLAGRPSTDTQYF. The CDR3 DNA sequence: TGTGCCAGCAGTCTAGCGGGAAGGCCTAGCACAGATACGCAGTATTTT.

The rearrangement links TRBV10-2 to TRBJ2-1, with 14 bases aligning to TRBD2. Germline V gene sequence: CDR1 WSHSY, CDR2 SAAADI. The CDR3 totals 14 residues. After removal of 3 bases from V and 14 bases from J, the junction contained 6 bases not matched to a gene. This CDR3 reads CASSDFGTSGSEFF. CDR3 sequence (DNA): TGCGCCAGCAGTGACTTCGGGACTAGCGGGAGCGAGTTCTTC.

The chain employs TRBV29-1 and TRBJ1-4; D perhaps matches TRBD1 (6 bases). Trimming removed 4 bases at V and 3 bases at J, with 9 bases between. CDR1 and CDR2 from the germline V gene are SQVTM and ANQGSEA. CDR3 length: 13 amino acids. CDR3 DNA: TGCAGCGTTGCAGGGGACGCTAATGAAAAACTGTTTTTT. This gives the protein CSVAGDANEKLFF. The complete variable domain, with remaining parts taken from reference TRBV29-1 and TRBJ1-4, reads SAVISQKPSRDICQRGTSLTIQCQVDSQVTMMFWYRQQPGQSLTLIATANQGSEATYESGFVIDKFPISRPNLTFSTLTVSNMSPEDSSIYLCSVAGDANEKLFFGSGTQLSVL.

The genes are TRBV28 and TRBJ2-3; TRBD1 is a possible D gene (6 bases). The germline V gene has CDR1 MDHEN and CDR2 SYDVKM. This CDR3 contains 13 residues. V was trimmed by 2 bases and J by 4 bases, leaving 7 bases between them. CDR3 sequence reads: CASSLQGPDTQYF. CDR3 in DNA: TGTGCCAGCAGTTTACAGGGGCCAGATACGCAGTATTTT.

Only a few counts were recorded for this clone. The chain is built from TRBV28 and TRBJ1-2; weak D call: TRBD1 (6 bases). CDR1 and CDR2 from the germline V gene are MDHEN and SYDVKM. The CDR3 is 11 residues long. The V end was cut by 6 bases, the J end by 10 bases, with 12 bases between. The CDR3 DNA follows: TGTGCCAGCAGCAACAGGGTGCTCTACACCTTC. It is translated as CASSNRVLYTF.

The rearrangement links TRBV30 to TRBJ1-4, with TRBD1 identical over 11 bases. The germline gives CDR1 GTSNPN, CDR2 SVGIG (reference sequence). There are 15 residues in the CDR3. The J segment lost 12 bases and the V segment lost 5 bases, leaving 14 bases of the junction unmatched. The CDR3: CAWGQGARSFGELFF. CDR3 in DNA: TGTGCCTGGGGACAGGGGGCCAGGAGTTTTGGCGAACTGTTTTTT.

In its sample, this clone was seen a few times. The CDR3 loop is CASSYSLAGDTGELFF. The CDR3 region has the DNA TGTGCCAGCAGTTACTCACTAGCGGGAGACACCGGGGAGCTGTTTTTT. The chain combines TRBV6-2 or TRBV6-3 with TRBJ2-2, with 11 nucleotides matching TRBD2. The CDR3 is made up of 16 amino acids. The ends lost 0 bases at V and 3 bases at J; junction bases unmatched: 0. CDR1 and CDR2 from the germline V gene are MNHEY and SVGEGT.

The chain couples TRBV3-1 (or the pseudogene TRBV3-2) to TRBJ1-1, with D unclear. Germline V lookup: CDR1 LGHDT, CDR2 YNNKEL (reference sequence). The CDR3 sequence is 12 residues long. Deletions cut 4 bases from V and 4 bases from J, with 7 bases between. This CDR3 is CASSLRGTEAFF. Written as DNA, the CDR3 is TGTGCCAGCAGCCTACGAGGCACTGAAGCTTTCTTT.

V gene TRBV28 combines with J gene TRBJ1-4; 8 bases agree with TRBD1. This CDR3 comprises 16 residues. The germline V gene encodes CDR1 MDHEN and CDR2 SYDVKM. With V trimmed by 5 bases and J by 0 bases, 5 bases remained unmatched. Here the CDR3 reads CASSPGTGATNEKLFF. The CDR3 DNA follows: TGTGCCAGCAGTCCCGGGACAGGTGCAACTAATGAAAAACTGTTTTTT.

The rearrangement links TRBV7-2 to TRBJ2-1; TRBD2 aligns across 8 bases. V was clipped by 0 bases and J by 0 bases; unmatched bases: 13. The CDR3 spans 20 residues. CDR1 is SGHTA and CDR2 is FQGNSA in the germline V gene. CDR3 residues: CASSLASRGGGPNSYNEQFF. The CDR3 DNA follows: TGTGCCAGCAGCTTAGCGTCGAGGGGCGGGGGGCCAAACTCCTACAATGAGCAGTTCTTC. Variable domain in full (rest from reference TRBV7-2 and TRBJ2-1): GAGVSQSPSNKVTEKGKDVELRCDPISGHTALYWYRQSLGQGLEFLIYFQGNSAPDKSGLPSDRFSAERTGGSVSTLTIQRTQQEDSAVYLCASSLASRGGGPNSYNEQFFGPGTRLTVL.

V gene TRBV24-1 combines with J gene TRBJ1-3, with D perhaps matching TRBD1 (6 bases). V lost 3 bases and J lost 1, with 15 bases in between. CDR1 is KGHDR, CDR2 SFDVKD, per germline. The CDR3 consists of 17 residues. CDR3 sequence (DNA): TGTGCCACCAGTGATCACTGCAGGGGACGTTCTGGAAACACCATATATTTT. It specifies CATSDHCRGRSGNTIYF.

This sequence joins TRBV21-1 and TRBJ1-5; TRBD1, the table's D call, was not compared with the DNA. TRBV21-1 is a known pseudogene. This CDR3 has 15 residues. The CDR3 nucleotides are TGTGCCAGCAGCATCCGACAGGGGCGACATCAGCCCCAGCATTTT. Translated, it gives CASSIRQGRHQPQHF.

This chain connects TRBV9 to TRBJ2-1; 8 nucleotides agree with TRBD1. J lost 8 bases, V lost 9 bases, and 4 bases had no gene match. Germline V gene lookup returns CDR1 SGDLS and CDR2 YYNGEE. CDR3 length equals 11 residues. The CDR3 region has the DNA TGTGCCAAGGACAGGGCCGATGAGCAGTTCTTC. It is translated as CAKDRADEQFF.

This rearrangement joins TRBV11-2 to TRBJ2-3; 8 nucleotides line up with TRBD2. Trimming at V came to 1 base and at J to 1 base, leaving 4 bases not matched to a gene. Germline V gene lookup returns CDR1 SGHAT and CDR2 FQNNGV. This CDR3 region has 16 residues. The CDR3 nucleotides read TGTGCCAGCAGCTTAGGACGGGGGGGTGGCACAGATACGCAGTATTTT. This codes for CASSLGRGGGTDTQYF.

The chain has TRBV27 and TRBJ2-5; 9 bases are a match to TRBD1. The CDR3 covers 15 residues. V lost 6 bases, J lost 4 bases, and 9 bases stayed unmatched. Germline loops: CDR1 MNHEY, CDR2 SMNVEV (reference sequence). The CDR3 coding sequence is TGTGCCAGCAGAATCGGACAGGGGCGGGGAGAGACCCAGTACTTC. It codes for CASRIGQGRGETQYF.

V usage is TRBV7-8 and J usage is TRBJ1-1; D might be TRBD1 (6 bases). This CDR3 region has 14 residues. Germline assignment: CDR1 SGHVS and CDR2 FQNEAQ. V lost 7 bases and J 1 base, leaving 13 bases between the germline ends. CDR3 in amino acids: CASNTGSRNTEAFF. Written as DNA, the CDR3 is TGTGCCAGCAACACAGGGTCCAGGAACACTGAAGCTTTCTTT.

The rearrangement uses TRBV28 and TRBJ1-5, with D possibly matching TRBD1 (6 bases). V lost 2 bases and J 5 bases, leaving 16 bases between the germline ends. Looked up from germline, CDR1 is MDHEN and CDR2 is SYDVKM. The CDR3 loop spans 16 amino acids. The CDR3 spells CASSLPETGRYQPQHF. As DNA, the CDR3 is TGTGCCAGCAGTTTACCTGAAACAGGGAGATATCAGCCCCAGCATTTT.